Shown below are 13 T cell receptor beta chains from a single sample sequenced in a study of T cell responses to AZD1222 COVID-19 vaccine. The data were produced by immunoSEQ multiplex PCR, yet TCRdb's version contains in-frame clones alone and is incomplete. The sample yields about 94,000 clones, around 89% seen once. The sequencing used peripheral blood, collected 28 days after the second AZD1222 dose. Source of these receptors: an adult who received the AZD1222 COVID-19 vaccine.

The chain uses TRBV5-4 and TRBJ1-6; 7 bases are shared with TRBD1. Germline V gene lookup returns CDR1 SGHNT and CDR2 YYREEE (reference sequence). J was trimmed by 7 bases and V by 3 bases; bases with no gene match: 13. This CDR3 contains 17 residues. The CDR3 sequence: CASSSHRQGTGNSPLHF. The DNA for the CDR3 is TGTGCCAGCAGCTCCCACCGACAGGGCACGGGGAATTCACCCCTCCACTTT.

This sequence joins TRBV5-4 and TRBJ2-7; TRBD2 matches 13 bases. The length of the CDR3 is 18 residues. CDR1 and CDR2 from the germline V gene are SGHNT and YYREEE (reference sequence). Trimming removed 4 bases from V and 5 bases from J; junction bases left unmatched: 15. The CDR3 nucleotides are TGTGCCAGCAGCCCCGGGACTAGCGGGGACCTTCGTAAAGACGAGCAGTACTTC. Amino acids: CASSPGTSGDLRKDEQYF. The variable domain in full, completed from reference TRBV5-4 and TRBJ2-7, reads ETGVTQSPTHLIKTRGQQVTLRCSSQSGHNTVSWYQQALGQGPQFIFQYYREEENGRGNFPPRFSGLQFPNYSSELNVNALELDDSALYLCASSPGTSGDLRKDEQYFGPGTRLTVT.

This clone appeared a single time. The chain has TRBV7-8 and TRBJ2-3, with 8 bases fitting TRBD1. This CDR3 spans 16 amino acids. The germline gives CDR1 SGHVS, CDR2 FQNEAQ. Trimming cost V 4 bases and J 4 bases; bases outside gene matches: 10. CDR3 protein: CASSSDWTGFADTQYF. For the CDR3, the DNA is TGTGCCAGCAGCTCTGATTGGACAGGGTTTGCAGATACGCAGTATTTT.

V gene TRBV27 combines with J gene TRBJ2-3; possibly TRBD2 for D (5 bases). Germline loops: CDR1 MNHEY, CDR2 SMNVEV (reference sequence). V lost 4 bases to trimming and J lost 4 bases, with 15 bases between them. The CDR3 is 15 amino acids. CDR3 protein: CASSYGGLAADTQYF. CDR3 DNA: TGTGCCAGCAGTTATGGCGGGCTGGCGGCAGATACGCAGTATTTT.

This clone was observed once. The chain has TRBV5-1 and TRBJ2-2; D may be TRBD1 (6 bases). Trimming took off 7 bases at V and 1 base at J, with 11 bases between the two ends. The germline V gene has CDR1 SGHRS and CDR2 YFSETQ. The CDR3 extends over 14 amino acids. DNA for the CDR3: TGCGCCAGCCGGGACACCGGGAACACCGGGGAGCTGTTTTTT. This sequence encodes CASRDTGNTGELFF.

V usage is TRBV6-5 and J usage is TRBJ1-2; D is possibly TRBD1 (6 bases). Germline CDR1 MNHEY, CDR2 SVGAGI. Trimming took 9 bases from V and 2 from J, leaving 7 bases between them. The CDR3 is 11 amino acids. Here the CDR3 reads CASDRNYGYTF. As DNA, the CDR3 is TGTGCCAGTGACAGGAACTATGGCTACACCTTC.

The rearrangement joins TRBV5-1 to TRBJ2-3; weak D call: TRBD1 (5 bases). The CDR3 has 15 amino acids. CDR1 SGHRS and CDR2 YFSETQ come from the germline V gene. The germline V and J ends were trimmed by 6 bases and 1 base, with 15 bases remaining between them. This CDR3 reads CASNLGVMGTDTQYF. The CDR3, as DNA: TGCGCCAGCAACTTAGGGGTAATGGGCACAGATACGCAGTATTTT.

This clone was counted a single time. This chain joins TRBV7-9 and TRBJ1-1; D is unresolved. Germline CDR1 reads SEHNR; CDR2 reads FQNEAQ (reference sequence). The CDR3 runs to 16 residues. V shed 5 bases and J shed 3 bases, with 19 bases lying between them. The CDR3, as DNA: TGTGCCAGCAGCCCTCCCGGCGGGATCGGGGACACTGAAGCTTTCTTT. Amino acid sequence: CASSPPGGIGDTEAFF.

The chain is built from TRBV7-3 and TRBJ2-3; 8 bases match TRBD2. Germline V gives CDR1 SGHTA, CDR2 FQGTGA. This CDR3 contains 15 residues. V lost 5 bases to trimming and J lost 0 bases; unmatched junction nucleotides: 4. The CDR3 here is CASSASGPSTDTQYF. CDR3 DNA sequence: TGTGCCAGCAGCGCTAGCGGGCCTAGCACAGATACGCAGTATTTT.

In DNA form, the CDR3 reads TGTGCCACCGGACAGGTCGGGATTCAAGAGACCCAGTACTTC. Residues: CATGQVGIQETQYF. The chain joins TRBV28 to TRBJ2-5; TRBD1 matches at 7 bases. In germline, CDR1 is MDHEN, CDR2 SYDVKM. V dropped 10 bases and J dropped 2; count of bases not matched to a gene: 10. The CDR3 extends over 14 amino acids. The full variable domain, in which reference TRBV28 and TRBJ2-5 provide the parts outside the CDR3, is DVKVTQSSRYLVKRTGEKVFLECVQDMDHENMFWYRQDPGLGLRLIYFSYDVKMKEKGDIPEGYSVSREKKERFSLILESASTNQTSMYLCATGQVGIQETQYFGPGTRLLVL.

This chain links TRBV28 with TRBJ2-7; 14 nucleotides align to TRBD2. The CDR3 is made up of 19 amino acids. The V segment lost 4 bases and the J segment 4 bases; nucleotides outside the gene matches: 15. Germline CDR1 MDHEN, CDR2 SYDVKM. The CDR3 region has the DNA TGTGCCAGCAGTTCCTTGACTAGCGGGAGGGCCAGTGGGTTATACGAGCAGTACTTC. This sequence encodes CASSSLTSGRASGLYEQYF.

This chain joins TRBV11-3 and TRBJ1-4, with D possibly being TRBD1 (6 bases). CDR1 is SGHNT and CDR2 is YENEEA in the germline V gene. V dropped 1 base and J dropped 7 bases, with 10 bases sitting between them. CDR3 length: 14 residues. The CDR3 sequence is CASSLGGPSEKLFF. The CDR3 DNA reads as TGTGCCAGCAGCTTAGGGGGGCCCAGTGAAAAACTGTTTTTT.

The chain recombines TRBV28 with TRBJ1-4; 7 nucleotides align to TRBD1. Per germline, CDR1 MDHEN and CDR2 SYDVKM. V was clipped by 7 bases and J by 4 bases; unmatched bases: 9. This CDR3 is built from 15 residues. The DNA for the CDR3 is TGTGCCAGCACCTTTGGGGACAGAGATAATGAAAAACTGTTTTTT. Protein product: CASTFGDRDNEKLFF.